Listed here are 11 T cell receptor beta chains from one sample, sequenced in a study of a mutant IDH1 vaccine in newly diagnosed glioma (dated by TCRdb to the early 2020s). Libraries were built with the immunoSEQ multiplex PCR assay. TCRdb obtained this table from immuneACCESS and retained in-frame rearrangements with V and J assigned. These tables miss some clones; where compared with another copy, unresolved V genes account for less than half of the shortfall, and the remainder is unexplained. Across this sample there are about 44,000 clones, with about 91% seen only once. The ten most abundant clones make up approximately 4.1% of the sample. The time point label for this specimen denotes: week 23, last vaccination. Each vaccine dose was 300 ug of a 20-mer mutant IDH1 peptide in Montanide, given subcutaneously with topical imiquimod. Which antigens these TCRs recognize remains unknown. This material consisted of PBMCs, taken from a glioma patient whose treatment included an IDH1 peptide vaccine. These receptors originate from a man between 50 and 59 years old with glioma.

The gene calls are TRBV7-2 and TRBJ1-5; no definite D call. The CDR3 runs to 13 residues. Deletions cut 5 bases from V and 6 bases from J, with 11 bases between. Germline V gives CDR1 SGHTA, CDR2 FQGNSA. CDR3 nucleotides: TGTGCCAGCAGCACGTTTCCGGGTCAGCCCCAGCATTTT. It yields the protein CASSTFPGQPQHF.

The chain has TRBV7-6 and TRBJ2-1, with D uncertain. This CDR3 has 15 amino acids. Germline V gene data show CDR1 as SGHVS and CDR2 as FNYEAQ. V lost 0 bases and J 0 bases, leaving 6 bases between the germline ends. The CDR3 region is CASSLAGSSYNEQFF. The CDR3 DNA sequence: TGTGCCAGCAGCTTAGCGGGTAGCTCCTACAATGAGCAGTTCTTC.

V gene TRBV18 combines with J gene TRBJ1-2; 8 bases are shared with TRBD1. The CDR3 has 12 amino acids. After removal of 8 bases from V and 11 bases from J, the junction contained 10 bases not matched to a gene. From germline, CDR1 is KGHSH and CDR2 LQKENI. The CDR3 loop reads CASTPDRDYYTF. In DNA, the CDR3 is TGTGCCAGCACCCCGGACAGGGACTATTACACCTTC.

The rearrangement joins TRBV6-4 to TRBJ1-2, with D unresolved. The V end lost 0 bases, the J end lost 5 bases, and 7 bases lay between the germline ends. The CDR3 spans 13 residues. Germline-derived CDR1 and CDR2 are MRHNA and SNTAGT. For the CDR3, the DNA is TGTGCCAGCAGTGACTCAGCGTCGTATGGCTACACCTTC. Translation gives CASSDSASYGYTF.

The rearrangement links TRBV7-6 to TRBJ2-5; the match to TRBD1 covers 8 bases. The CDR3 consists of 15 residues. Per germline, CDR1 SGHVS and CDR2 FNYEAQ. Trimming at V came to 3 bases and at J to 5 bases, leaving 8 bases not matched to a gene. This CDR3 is CASSFFGTGGETQYF. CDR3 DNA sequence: TGTGCCAGCAGCTTCTTCGGGACAGGAGGCGAGACCCAGTACTTC.

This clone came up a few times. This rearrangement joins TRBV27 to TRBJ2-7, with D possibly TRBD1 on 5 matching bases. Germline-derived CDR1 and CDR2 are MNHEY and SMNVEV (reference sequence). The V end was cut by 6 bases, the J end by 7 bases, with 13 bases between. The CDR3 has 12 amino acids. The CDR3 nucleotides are TGTGCCAGCAGCCCCAAAGGACAAGAGCAGTACTTC. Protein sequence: CASSPKGQEQYF.

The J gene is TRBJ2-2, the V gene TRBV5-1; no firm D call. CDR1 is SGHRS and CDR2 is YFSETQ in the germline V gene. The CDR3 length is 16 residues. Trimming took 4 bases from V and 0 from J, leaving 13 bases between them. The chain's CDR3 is CASSPAKVANTGELFF. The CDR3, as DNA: TGCGCCAGCAGCCCTGCGAAAGTAGCGAACACCGGGGAGCTGTTTTTT.

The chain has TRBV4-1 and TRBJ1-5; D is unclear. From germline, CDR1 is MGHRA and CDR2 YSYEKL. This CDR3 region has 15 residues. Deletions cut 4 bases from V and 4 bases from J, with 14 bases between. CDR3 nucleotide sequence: TGCGCCAGCAGCCCCCAGGAAAAGGAGAATCAGCCCCAGCATTTT. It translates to CASSPQEKENQPQHF.

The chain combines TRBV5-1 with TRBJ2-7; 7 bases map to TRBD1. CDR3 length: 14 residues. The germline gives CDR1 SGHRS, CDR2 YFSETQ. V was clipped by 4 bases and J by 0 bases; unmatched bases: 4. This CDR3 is CASSTTGNSYEQYF. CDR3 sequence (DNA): TGCGCCAGCAGCACGACAGGGAACTCCTACGAGCAGTACTTC.

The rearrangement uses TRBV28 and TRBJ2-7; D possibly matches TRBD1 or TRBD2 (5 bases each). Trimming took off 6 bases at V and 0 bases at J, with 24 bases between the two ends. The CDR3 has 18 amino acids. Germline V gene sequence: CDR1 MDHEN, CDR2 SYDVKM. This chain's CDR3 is CASRPGPWRRLSSYEQYF. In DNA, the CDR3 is TGTGCCAGCAGACCGGGGCCCTGGCGGCGCCTAAGCTCCTACGAGCAGTACTTC. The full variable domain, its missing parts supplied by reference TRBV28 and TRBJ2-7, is DVKVTQSSRYLVKRTGEKVFLECVQDMDHENMFWYRQDPGLGLRLIYFSYDVKMKEKGDIPEGYSVSREKKERFSLILESASTNQTSMYLCASRPGPWRRLSSYEQYFGPGTRLTVT.

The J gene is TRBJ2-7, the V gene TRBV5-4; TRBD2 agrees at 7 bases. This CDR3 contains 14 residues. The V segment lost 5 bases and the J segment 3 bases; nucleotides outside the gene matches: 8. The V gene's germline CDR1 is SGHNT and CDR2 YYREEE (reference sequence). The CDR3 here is CASSSPGGSYEQYF. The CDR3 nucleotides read TGTGCCAGCAGTTCCCCGGGCGGGAGCTACGAGCAGTACTTC.